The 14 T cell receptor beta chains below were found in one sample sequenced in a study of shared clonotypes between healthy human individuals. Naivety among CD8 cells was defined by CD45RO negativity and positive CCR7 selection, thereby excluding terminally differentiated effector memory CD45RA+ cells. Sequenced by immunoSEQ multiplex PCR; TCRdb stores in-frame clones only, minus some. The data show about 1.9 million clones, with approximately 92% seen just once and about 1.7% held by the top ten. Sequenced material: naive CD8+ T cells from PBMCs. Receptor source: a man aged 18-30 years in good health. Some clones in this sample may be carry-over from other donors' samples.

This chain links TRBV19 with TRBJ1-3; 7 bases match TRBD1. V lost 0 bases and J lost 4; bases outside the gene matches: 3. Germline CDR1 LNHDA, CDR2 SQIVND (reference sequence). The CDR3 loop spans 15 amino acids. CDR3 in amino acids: CASSIDRTGGNTIYF. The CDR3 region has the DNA TGTGCCAGTAGTATAGATCGGACAGGAGGAAACACCATATATTTT.

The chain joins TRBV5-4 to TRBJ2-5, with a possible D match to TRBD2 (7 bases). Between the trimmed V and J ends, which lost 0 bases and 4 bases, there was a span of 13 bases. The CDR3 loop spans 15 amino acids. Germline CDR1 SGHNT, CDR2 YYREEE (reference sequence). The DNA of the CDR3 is TGTGCCAGCAGCTTGGGTCGGGGGGCAGGAGAGACCCAGTACTTC. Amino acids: CASSLGRGAGETQYF.

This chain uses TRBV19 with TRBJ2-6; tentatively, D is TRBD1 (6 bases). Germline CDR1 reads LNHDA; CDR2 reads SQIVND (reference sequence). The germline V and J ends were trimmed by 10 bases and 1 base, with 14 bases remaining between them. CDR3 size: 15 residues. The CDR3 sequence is CATLRQDSGANVLTF. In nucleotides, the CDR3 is TGTGCCACCCTCCGACAGGATTCTGGGGCCAACGTCCTGACTTTC.

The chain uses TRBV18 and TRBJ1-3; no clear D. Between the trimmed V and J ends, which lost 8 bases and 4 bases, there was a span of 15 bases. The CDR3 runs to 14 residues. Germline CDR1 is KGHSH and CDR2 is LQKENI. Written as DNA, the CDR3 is TGTGCCAGCGCCAAGGAGGGCGGGGGAAACACCATATATTTT. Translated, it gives CASAKEGGGNTIYF. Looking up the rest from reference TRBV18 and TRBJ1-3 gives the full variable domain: NAGVMQNPRHLVRRRGQEARLRCSPMKGHSHVYWYRQLPEEGLKFMVYLQKENIIDESGMPKERFSAEFPKEGPSILRIQQVVRGDSAAYFCASAKEGGGNTIYFGEGSWLTVV.

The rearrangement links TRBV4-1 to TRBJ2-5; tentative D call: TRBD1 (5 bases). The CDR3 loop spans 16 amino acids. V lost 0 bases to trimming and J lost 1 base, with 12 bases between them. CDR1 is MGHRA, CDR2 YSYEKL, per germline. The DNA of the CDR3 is TGCGCCAGCAGCCAAGAACCCAGGGTATCCCAAGAGACCCAGTACTTC. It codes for CASSQEPRVSQETQYF.

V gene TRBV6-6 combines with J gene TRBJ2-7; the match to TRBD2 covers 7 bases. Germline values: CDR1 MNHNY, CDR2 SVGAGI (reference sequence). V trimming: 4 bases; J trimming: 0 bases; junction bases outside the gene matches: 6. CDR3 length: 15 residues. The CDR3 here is CASSSVLATSYEQYF. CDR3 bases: TGTGCCAGCAGTTCCGTACTAGCGACCTCCTACGAGCAGTACTTC.

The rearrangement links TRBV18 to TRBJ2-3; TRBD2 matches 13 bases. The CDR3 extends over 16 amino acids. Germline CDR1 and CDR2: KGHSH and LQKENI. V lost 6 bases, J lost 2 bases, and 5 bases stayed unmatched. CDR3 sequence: CASSRTSGGYTDTQYF. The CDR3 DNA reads TGTGCCAGCTCCCGGACTAGCGGGGGCTACACAGATACGCAGTATTTT. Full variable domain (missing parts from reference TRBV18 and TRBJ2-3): NAGVMQNPRHLVRRRGQEARLRCSPMKGHSHVYWYRQLPEEGLKFMVYLQKENIIDESGMPKERFSAEFPKEGPSILRIQQVVRGDSAAYFCASSRTSGGYTDTQYFGPGTRLTVL.

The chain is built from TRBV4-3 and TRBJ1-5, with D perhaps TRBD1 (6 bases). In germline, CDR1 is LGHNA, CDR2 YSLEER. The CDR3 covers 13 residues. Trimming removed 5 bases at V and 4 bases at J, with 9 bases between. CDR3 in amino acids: CASSAQGNQPQHF. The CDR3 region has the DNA TGCGCCAGCAGCGCTCAGGGGAATCAGCCCCAGCATTTT.

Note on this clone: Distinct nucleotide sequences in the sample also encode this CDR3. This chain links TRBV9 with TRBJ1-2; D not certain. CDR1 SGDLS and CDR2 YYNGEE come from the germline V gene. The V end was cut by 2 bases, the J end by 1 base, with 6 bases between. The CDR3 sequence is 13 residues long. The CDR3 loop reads CASSVVDNYGYTF. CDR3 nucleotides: TGTGCCAGCAGCGTGGTAGATAACTATGGCTACACCTTC. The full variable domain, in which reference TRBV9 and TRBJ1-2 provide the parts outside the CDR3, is DSGVTQTPKHLITATGQRVTLRCSPRSGDLSVYWYQQSLDQGLQFLIQYYNGEERAKGNILERFSAQQFPDLHSELNLSSLELGDSALYFCASSVVDNYGYTFGSGTRLTVV.

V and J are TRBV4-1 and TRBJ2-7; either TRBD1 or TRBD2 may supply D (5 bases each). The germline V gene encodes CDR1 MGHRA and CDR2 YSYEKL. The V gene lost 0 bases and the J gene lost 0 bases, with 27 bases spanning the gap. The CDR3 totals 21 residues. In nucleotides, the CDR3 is TGCGCCAGCAGCCAAGATAGGTTCGGGGCCCAAGGGGTGGGATACTCCTACGAGCAGTACTTC. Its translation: CASSQDRFGAQGVGYSYEQYF.

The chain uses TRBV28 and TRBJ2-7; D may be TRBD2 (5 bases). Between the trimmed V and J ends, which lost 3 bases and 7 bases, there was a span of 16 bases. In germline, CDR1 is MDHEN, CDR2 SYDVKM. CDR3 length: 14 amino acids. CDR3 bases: TGTGCCAGCAGTTTTAGGTGGGGAGTGACGGAGCAGTACTTC. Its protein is CASSFRWGVTEQYF.

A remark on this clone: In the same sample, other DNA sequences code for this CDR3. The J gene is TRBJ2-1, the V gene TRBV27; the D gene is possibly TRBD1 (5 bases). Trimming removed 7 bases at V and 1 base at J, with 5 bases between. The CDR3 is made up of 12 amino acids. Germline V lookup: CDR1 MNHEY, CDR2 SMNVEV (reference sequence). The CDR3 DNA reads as TGTGCCAGCACAGGGTCCTACAATGAGCAGTTCTTC. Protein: CASTGSYNEQFF.

The CDR3 DNA follows: TGTGCCAGCCCTGGGATCGGGAGCGGGAGTTCGATAGAGACCCAGTACTTC. Its translation: CASPGIGSGSSIETQYF. V and J are TRBV7-9 and TRBJ2-5; 8 nucleotides line up with TRBD2. Germline lookup yields CDR1 SEHNR and CDR2 FQNEAQ (reference sequence). The V gene end was trimmed by 8 bases and the J gene end by 4 bases; junction bases not matched to a gene: 18. This CDR3 is 17 amino acids long.

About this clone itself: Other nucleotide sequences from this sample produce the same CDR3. As DNA, the CDR3 is TGTGCCAGTAGTATCCCCGGGTCTGGGAACACTGAAGCTTTCTTT. Translation: CASSIPGSGNTEAFF. The chain recombines TRBV19 with TRBJ1-1; D uncertain. CDR1 is LNHDA, CDR2 SQIVND, per germline (reference sequence). The CDR3 sequence is 15 residues long. The ends were cut back, 3 bases at V and 1 base at J, with 12 bases in the middle.